One and the same sample provided the 3 T cell receptor beta chains below, sequenced in a study of blood T cell repertoires in COVID-19. Generated by immunoSEQ multiplex PCR, the TCRdb table keeps only in-frame clones and is missing some. The repertoire has roughly 79,000 clones, around 80% of them found once; the top ten carry over 5.5%. What was sequenced was peripheral blood. All receptors come from a man aged 55-75 years with active or convalescent COVID-19.

CDR3 sequence reads: CASTIEGVGINEQFF. Here the CDR3 DNA reads TGTGCCAGCACCATCGAAGGGGTAGGGATTAATGAGCAGTTCTTC. The chain joins TRBV2 to TRBJ2-1; possible D gene TRBD1, 5 bases. The germline gives CDR1 SNHLY, CDR2 FYNNEI. The CDR3 contains 15 residues. Trimming pared 7 bases from V and 7 bases from J, leaving 20 bases between.

The V and J genes are TRBV6-2 or TRBV6-3 and TRBJ1-2, with D hard to call. This CDR3 comprises 13 residues. The germline V gene has CDR1 MNHEY and CDR2 SVGEGT. Trimming took off 6 bases at V and 4 bases at J, with 12 bases between the two ends. The chain's CDR3 is CASRPTETYGYTF. CDR3 nucleotide sequence: TGTGCCAGCAGACCTACAGAGACCTATGGCTACACCTTC.

The rearrangement uses TRBV12-5 and TRBJ2-5, with D possibly being TRBD2 (5 bases). Germline values: CDR1 LGHNT, CDR2 FRNRAP. V dropped 8 bases and J dropped 5 bases, with 15 bases sitting between them. This CDR3 has 13 residues. This CDR3 is CASTPGGRETQYF. The CDR3 nucleotides read TGTGCTAGTACCCCGGGCGGGCGGGAGACCCAGTACTTC.